This TCR beta chain was captured in a study of vaccination and CD4 T cells after COVID-19. Study-level background: Six males and four females, two Hispanic, made up the convalescents. Between diagnosis and the drawing of post-COVID samples lay a median roughly 100 days (range 35 to 161).

One entry per CDR3 protein, called by TCRdb with MiXCR from the PCR reads. The sample carries just over 20,000 distinct CDR3 sequences, roughly 62% recorded once. The study's findings and limits: Convalescent patients' vaccine-specific clones were spike mono-reactive in 304 of 307 cases. SARS-CoV-2-reactive clonotype medians increased from around 19 to 38, not significantly.

The J segment lost 1 base and the V segment lost 5 bases, leaving 7 bases of the junction unmatched. In germline, CDR1 is MNHEY, CDR2 SMNVEV (reference sequence). The CDR3 is 17 amino acids. This clonotype was counted a few times. The antigen is unknown. Here the sequenced sample was CD4+ T cells from blood, taken before SARS-CoV-2 vaccination. This chain links TRBV27 with TRBJ1-6; 8 positions agree with TRBD1. The sequence was obtained from a human donor who had recovered from COVID-19. CDR3 bases: TGTGCCAGCAGTCAAAACAGGGGGAGGTCCTATAATTCACCCCTCCACTTT. It encodes CASSQNRGRSYNSPLHF.